The 25 T cell receptor beta chains in this list originate from one sample, sequenced in a study of T cells in Graves' hyperthyroidism and ophthalmopathy. RNA transcripts served as the template for amplifying TCR beta CDR3 regions. HTBI primers drove first-round RT-PCR of the TCR CDR3. TCRdb reanalysed the multiplex PCR reads using MiXCR and keeps one entry per CDR3 protein. The sample contains about 290,000 distinct CDR3 sequences, approximately 19% of which appear only once. Material: blood. These receptors all stem from a man aged 50 or older with Graves' ophthalmopathy.

The chain has TRBV2 and TRBJ2-2, with D perhaps matching TRBD1 or TRBD2 (5 bases each). V was pared by 3 bases and J by 1 base, with 6 bases between. The germline CDR1 and CDR2 sequences are SNHLY and FYNNEI. This CDR3 is built from 14 residues. In DNA, the CDR3 is TGTGCCAGCAGTGAGGGGGAGAACACCGGGGAGCTGTTTTTT. Translated, it gives CASSEGENTGELFF.

This clonotype was seen only a few times. This chain links TRBV20-1 with TRBJ2-2; 16 nucleotides match TRBD2. Germline CDR1 DFQATT, CDR2 SNEGSKA (reference sequence). The CDR3 runs 17 residues. V shed 4 bases and J 5 bases; nucleotides not matched to a gene: 7. The CDR3 loop reads CSATPGLAGGRTGELFF. The CDR3 DNA sequence: TGCAGTGCTACTCCGGGACTAGCGGGAGGGCGGACCGGGGAGCTGTTTTTT.

The chain links TRBV14 to TRBJ1-1; D unclear. Germline V gene data show CDR1 as SGHDN and CDR2 as FVKESK. The CDR3 is 13 residues long. The V end lost 1 base, the J end lost 2 bases, and 5 bases lay between the germline ends. CDR3 coding DNA: TGTGCCAGCAGCCAAGTACTAAACACTGAAGCTTTCTTT. Protein product: CASSQVLNTEAFF.

This clonotype was recorded many times. This chain uses TRBV12-3 or TRBV12-4 with TRBJ1-1; the D is unclear. CDR3 size: 11 residues. V gave up 6 bases and J gave up 10 bases, with 12 bases separating them. As DNA, the CDR3 is TGTGCCAGCAGCCGCCAGCTGGTAGCTTTCTTT. It yields the protein CASSRQLVAFF.

The chain has TRBV10-3 and TRBJ1-1, with D perhaps matching TRBD1 (5 bases). The CDR3 loop spans 15 amino acids. Germline CDR1 and CDR2: ENHRY and SYGVKD. With 2 bases removed from V and 4 bases from J, the gap between germline ends came to 14 bases. CDR3 in DNA: TGTGCCATCAGTGAGCCTAAGGGGTTGGGCACTGAAGCTTTCTTT. As protein: CAISEPKGLGTEAFF.

The chain is built from TRBV5-4 and TRBJ1-1; D not certain. Germline V gene sequence: CDR1 SGHNT, CDR2 YYREEE (reference sequence). V shed 0 bases and J shed 0 bases, with 6 bases lying between them. The length of the CDR3 is 14 residues. The chain's CDR3 is CASSLDGLNTEAFF. The DNA of the CDR3 is TGTGCCAGCAGCTTGGACGGATTGAACACTGAAGCTTTCTTT.

The J gene is TRBJ2-5, the V gene TRBV19, with D hard to call. CDR3 length: 14 amino acids. The V end was cut by 6 bases, the J end by 0 bases, with 11 bases between. Germline values: CDR1 LNHDA, CDR2 SQIVND (reference sequence). CDR3: CASSTNGYQETQYF. CDR3 coding DNA: TGTGCCAGTAGCACCAATGGGTACCAAGAGACCCAGTACTTC.

This clonotype was recorded a few times. The chain carries TRBV5-1 and TRBJ2-1, with D hard to call. Trimming pared 3 bases from V and 5 bases from J, leaving 12 bases between. The CDR3 totals 14 residues. CDR1 is SGHRS, CDR2 YFSETQ, per germline. CDR3 amino acids: CASSSLGIDNEQFF. CDR3 nucleotide sequence: TGCGCCAGCAGCTCGCTAGGAATTGACAATGAGCAGTTCTTC.

The chain is built from TRBV7-2 and TRBJ2-3; no definite D call. Trimming removed 3 bases from V and 1 base from J, with 11 bases in between. Germline lookup yields CDR1 SGHTA and CDR2 FQGNSA. CDR3 size: 15 residues. The CDR3 DNA follows: TGTGCCAGCAGCTTTTTCGTCCCCCGCACAGATACGCAGTATTTT. It is translated as CASSFFVPRTDTQYF. Full variable domain (missing parts from reference TRBV7-2 and TRBJ2-3): GAGVSQSPSNKVTEKGKDVELRCDPISGHTALYWYRQSLGQGLEFLIYFQGNSAPDKSGLPSDRFSAERTGGSVSTLTIQRTQQEDSAVYLCASSFFVPRTDTQYFGPGTRLTVL.

This clonotype was counted many times. The genes are TRBV20-1 and TRBJ1-1; the D is unclear. V was shortened by 3 bases and J by 0 bases, with 8 bases between the two germline ends. Per germline, CDR1 DFQATT and CDR2 SNEGSKA (reference sequence). This CDR3 comprises 13 residues. The CDR3 nucleotides are TGCAGTGCTAGTACGCAGTTGAACACTGAAGCTTTCTTT. Protein: CSASTQLNTEAFF.

CDR3 sequence (DNA): TGTGCTAGTGGTCCCAGCGGGGCCTTCTACTCTGGGGCCAACGTCCTGACTTTC. Translation: CASGPSGAFYSGANVLTF. This chain links TRBV12-5 with TRBJ2-6; 7 bases are shared with TRBD2. The germline V gene encodes CDR1 LGHNT and CDR2 FRNRAP. The V and J ends lost 5 bases and 0 bases, in that order; junction bases with no gene match: 10. The CDR3 is 18 residues long.

The J gene is TRBJ2-2, the V gene TRBV7-9; 9 nucleotides line up with TRBD1. J was trimmed by 6 bases and V by 5 bases; bases with no gene match: 7. CDR1 and CDR2 from the germline V gene are SEHNR and FQNEAQ (reference sequence). This CDR3 is 15 amino acids long. The CDR3 nucleotides read TGTGCCAGCAGCCCCCGGGACAGGGTGGCCGGGGAGCTGTTTTTT. Protein product: CASSPRDRVAGELFF.

The DNA for the CDR3 is TGTGCCAGCAGTTCACCCCCAAGCGGCTACACCTTC. Its translation: CASSSPPSGYTF. This chain links TRBV28 with TRBJ1-2; D not resolved. V lost 4 bases and J lost 8, with 11 bases in between. Germline V gene data show CDR1 as MDHEN and CDR2 as SYDVKM. This CDR3 has 12 amino acids.

CDR3 in DNA: TGTGCCAGCAGTGGGCGGGGTAGTTACGCAATCGGGGAGCTGTTTTTT. Its translation is CASSGRGSYAIGELFF. The chain uses TRBV28 and TRBJ2-2; a weak D match, TRBD2 (6 bases). CDR3 length equals 16 residues. Trimming shortened V by 5 bases and J by 7 bases, and 20 bases separated the two germline ends. Germline lookup yields CDR1 MDHEN and CDR2 SYDVKM.

In this sample, this clonotype turned up many times. The chain couples TRBV5-1 to TRBJ2-1; 9 bases align to TRBD2. The J segment lost 3 bases and the V segment lost 0 bases, leaving 4 bases of the junction unmatched. CDR1 is SGHRS and CDR2 is YFSETQ in the germline V gene. The CDR3 is made up of 16 amino acids. CDR3 DNA sequence: TGCGCCAGCAGCTTGGCCCCTAGCGGGAACTACAATGAGCAGTTCTTC. Translating gives CASSLAPSGNYNEQFF.

The CDR3 nucleotides are TGTGCCAGCAGCCGCCTTGCAGGACTAGCGTACGAGCAGTACTTC. Its protein is CASSRLAGLAYEQYF. V usage is TRBV12-3 or TRBV12-4 and J usage is TRBJ2-7, with 9 bases that match TRBD2. CDR3 size: 15 residues. V was pared by 6 bases and J by 4 bases, with 10 bases of the junction left unmatched.

This clonotype came up a few times. The gene calls are TRBV9 and TRBJ1-2; D call uncertain. With 3 bases removed from V and 0 bases from J, the gap between germline ends came to 9 bases. CDR1 is SGDLS, CDR2 YYNGEE, per germline. CDR3 length: 14 residues. In DNA, the CDR3 is TGTGCCAGCAGCGCCGGCGGGACTAACTATGGCTACACCTTC. Protein product: CASSAGGTNYGYTF.

This clonotype appeared a few times. The rearrangement joins TRBV12-3 or TRBV12-4 to TRBJ2-2; 12 bases fit TRBD1. CDR3 size: 20 residues. V lost 4 bases, J lost 6 bases, and 18 bases stayed unmatched. The CDR3 DNA reads as TGTGCCAGCAGTTCCTGGGACAGGGGGCCAAACGGATCGAGAGCCGGGGAGCTGTTTTTT. It is translated as CASSSWDRGPNGSRAGELFF.

This clonotype occurred a few times. The junction departs from germline at one end; a sequencing error may be responsible. The chain uses TRBV7-8 and TRBJ2-5, with D tentatively TRBD1 (5 bases). The CDR3 loop spans 14 amino acids. Germline V gene data show CDR1 as SGHVS and CDR2 as FQNEAQ. This CDR3 reads CANSLGASTRTQYF. CDR3 in DNA: TGTGCCAACAGCTTAGGGGCGTCGACCCGGACCCAGTACTTC.

Only a few counts were recorded for this clonotype. CDR3 in amino acids: CASRATVATNEKLFF. CDR3 coding DNA: TGTGCCAGCAGGGCGACTGTTGCAACTAATGAAAAACTGTTTTTT. This chain connects TRBV6-1 to TRBJ1-4; D remains unclear. Per germline, CDR1 MNHNS and CDR2 SASEGT. The V and J ends lost 6 bases and 0 bases respectively, with 11 bases between them. The CDR3 spans 15 residues.

In DNA form, the CDR3 reads TGTGCCAGCAGCGTAGGAGCTAGCGGGCTCCACCAAGAGACCCAGTACTTC. Amino acids: CASSVGASGLHQETQYF. The V and J genes are TRBV3-1 and TRBJ2-5; 8 bases are a match to TRBD2. Trimming cost V 5 bases and J 0 bases; bases outside gene matches: 11. Germline CDR1 LGHDT, CDR2 YNNKEL (reference sequence). This CDR3 contains 17 residues.

This chain uses TRBV2 with TRBJ2-2, with unresolved D. CDR3 length: 12 residues. V lost 8 bases and J 7 bases, leaving 11 bases between the germline ends. Germline CDR1 SNHLY, CDR2 FYNNEI. The CDR3 sequence: CASGRDGGELFF. For the CDR3, the DNA is TGTGCCAGCGGAAGGGATGGCGGGGAGCTGTTTTTT. Drawing the rest from reference TRBV2 and TRBJ2-2, the complete variable domain is EPEVTQTPSHQVTQMGQEVILRCVPISNHLYFYWYRQILGQKVEFLVSFYNNEISEKSEIFDDQFSVERPDGSNFTLKIRSTKLEDSAMYFCASGRDGGELFFGEGSRLTVL.

The rearrangement uses TRBV28 and TRBJ1-5; TRBD1 is a possible D gene (5 bases). The CDR3 has 14 residues. The V end lost 7 bases, the J end lost 3 bases, and 13 bases lay between the germline ends. Germline values: CDR1 MDHEN, CDR2 SYDVKM. CDR3 residues: CASNLGEINQPQHF. The CDR3 nucleotides are TGTGCCAGCAACCTGGGGGAGATCAATCAGCCCCAGCATTTT.

This chain connects TRBV3-1 to TRBJ1-5; D is unclear. CDR1 and CDR2 from the germline V gene are LGHDT and YNNKEL (reference sequence). The CDR3 runs 14 residues. Trimming took 1 base from V and 6 from J, leaving 10 bases between them. DNA for the CDR3: TGTGCCAGCAGCCAAGGGACGGCCGCTCAGCCCCAGCATTTT. This sequence encodes CASSQGTAAQPQHF. Full variable domain (remainder filled in from reference TRBV3-1 and TRBJ1-5): DTAVSQTPKYLVTQMGNDKSIKCEQNLGHDTMYWYKQDSKKFLKIMFSYNNKELIINETVPNRFSPKSPDKAHLNLHINSLELGDSAVYFCASSQGTAAQPQHFGDGTRLSIL.

In this sample, this clonotype turned up many times. V is TRBV30 and J is TRBJ1-1, with D possibly being TRBD1 (6 bases). There are 14 residues in the CDR3. The V gene lost 4 bases and the J gene lost 1 base, with 13 bases spanning the gap. Germline V gene sequence: CDR1 GTSNPN, CDR2 SVGIG (reference sequence). In DNA, the CDR3 is TGTGCCTGGATCGGGCCAGGGGCGAACACTGAAGCTTTCTTT. Its protein product is CAWIGPGANTEAFF.